This is a list of T cell receptor beta chains from one sample in a study of shared clonotypes between healthy human individuals. Only in-frame clones appear in the TCRdb table, and some are missing; sequencing was by immunoSEQ multiplex PCR. The table lists some 2,000,000 clones, over 85% of them singletons. The source material was naive CD8+ T cells sorted from blood. Receptors originate from a young man in good health. The CDR3 runs from the conserved cysteine through the conserved F or W. The D gene is left open where the match is weak.

V gene	D gene	CDR3 length	CDR3 protein
TRBV7-9	.	15	CASSPPGGNPYEQYF
TRBV4-3	.	13	CASSQWENYEQYF
TRBV6-1	.	14	CASSERVTSYEQYF
TRBV30	TRBD1	13	CAWSLGTGGGQYF
TRBV29-1	TRBD2	15	CSATSGGAGTGELFF
TRBV7-8	TRBD1	16	CASTYDRESSSYEQYF
TRBV4-3	TRBD2	18	CASSHGTSGATTYNEQFF
TRBV9	.	15	CASSVEGGASDEQFF
TRBV30	TRBD1	15	CAWSFPGTGIYEQYF
TRBV15	.	14	CATSRDGNAYEQYF
TRBV6-5	TRBD1	14	CASSFGQGVQPQHF
TRBV11-3	TRBD1	14	CASSPTGLYNEQFF
TRBV11-2	.	12	CAVGDSNYEQYF
TRBV19	TRBD1	15	CASSPTGGMIHEQYF
TRBV18	.	14	CASSPPGEGYGYTF
TRBV5-6	TRBD1	15	CASSEPGQGTPEAFF
TRBV11-1	TRBD2	17	CASSLAGLAGFYNEQFF
TRBV9	TRBD1	15	CASSVGTGATDTQYF
TRBV11-2	.	13	CASSFGTNNEQFF
TRBV27	TRBD2	16	CASSSTSGALTYEQYF
TRBV7-3	TRBD2	17	CASSLIGTLAGKETQYF
TRBV6-6	.	15	CASRLFEPHTDTQYF
TRBV29-1	TRBD1	16	CSVEDLTGTGVYEQYF
TRBV28	TRBD2	20	CASLGTRTSGSYPGPYEQYF
TRBV6-5	.	14	CASRPADSRYGYTF
TRBV2	TRBD2	12	CASTFREGEQYF
TRBV27	.	17	CASSSSIGLSNTGELFF
TRBV2	.	12	CASSPTAGELFF
TRBV9	TRBD1	12	CASKDRESGYTF
TRBV27	.	14	CASSQLAGSYEQYF
TRBV2	TRBD1	15	CASIPGQGSWDEQFF
TRBV2	TRBD1	13	CASNSRGSYEQYF
TRBV13	.	13	CASSEPNSYEQFF
TRBV7-3	.	14	CASSLVGSTGELFF
TRBV5-4	.	14	CASSPGHMNTEAFF